The clone carrying this T cell receptor (beta chain) was seen a handful of times. A universal primer site was incorporated via template switching, and the cDNA contained unique molecular identifiers. TCRdb re-called the 5' RACE reads with MiXCR, one entry per CDR3 protein. The sample includes 350,000 or so distinct CDR3 sequences, more than 9% of them seen just once. This sample stems from a study of identical twins. The CDR3 has 14 amino acids. Germline CDR1 reads MDHEN; CDR2 reads SYDVKM. The germline V and J ends were trimmed by 2 bases and 3 bases, with 11 bases remaining between them. The sample was also linked to a second study, of yellow fever vaccine responses in identical twins. As reported in that work: Reports say the vaccine T cell response in twins looked partly convergent and partly personalized.

The rearrangement links TRBV28 to TRBJ2-7, with D maybe TRBD2 (6 bases). Specimen: CD8+ T cells sorted from blood. This sequence was found in a woman younger than 30 in good health. CDR3 nucleotides: TGTGCCAGCAGTTTAGGGAGGTCGGACTACGAGCAGTACTTC. Translating it yields CASSLGRSDYEQYF.